This TCR beta chain came from a study of cytomegalovirus exposure and HLA in healthy donors. Only a few counts were recorded for this clone. The antigen is undetermined. 60 Vbeta and 13 Jbeta primers were used in PCR. Some clones are missing from TCRdb's copy, which holds only in-frame ones; the method was immunoSEQ multiplex PCR. The sample includes 150,000 to 200,000 clones, about four fifths of them seen just once. The CDR3 runs to 16 residues. CDR1 and CDR2 (germline): LGHNA, YSLEER. V shed 3 bases, J shed 3 bases, and the junction held 5 bases outside the gene matches. Overall study findings and caveats: TCR beta V segments were, for the most part, productive about 87% or about 30% of the time in an earlier analysis.

V gene TRBV4-3 combines with J gene TRBJ1-6; 7 nucleotides agree with TRBD1. The clonotype comes from a boy aged 5-17 years in good health and CMV-seronegative. Sequences were obtained from PBMCs. This chain's CDR3 is CASSHDRVLYNSPLHF. DNA for the CDR3: TGCGCCAGCAGCCATGACAGGGTACTCTATAATTCACCCCTCCACTTT.